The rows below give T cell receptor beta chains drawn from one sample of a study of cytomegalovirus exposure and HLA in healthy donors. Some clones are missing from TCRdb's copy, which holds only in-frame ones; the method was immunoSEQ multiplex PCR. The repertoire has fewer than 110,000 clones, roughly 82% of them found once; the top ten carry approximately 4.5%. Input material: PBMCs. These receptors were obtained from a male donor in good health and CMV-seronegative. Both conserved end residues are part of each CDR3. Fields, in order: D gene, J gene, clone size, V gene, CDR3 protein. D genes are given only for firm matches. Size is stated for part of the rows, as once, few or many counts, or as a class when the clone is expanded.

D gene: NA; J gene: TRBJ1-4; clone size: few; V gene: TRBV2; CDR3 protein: CASSEGGATNEKLFF
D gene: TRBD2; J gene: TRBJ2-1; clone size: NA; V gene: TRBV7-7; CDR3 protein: CASSRGLAGENEQFF
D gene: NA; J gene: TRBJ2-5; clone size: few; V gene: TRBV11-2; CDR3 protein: CASSLARSSLAAQYF
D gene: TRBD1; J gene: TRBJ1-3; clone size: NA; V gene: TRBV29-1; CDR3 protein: CSVRKGQGADTIYF
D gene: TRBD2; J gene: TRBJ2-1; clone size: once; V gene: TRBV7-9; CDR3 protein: CASSLELAGDVEQFF
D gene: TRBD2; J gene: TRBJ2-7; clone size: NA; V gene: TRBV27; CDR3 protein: CASSLSAGEYEQYF
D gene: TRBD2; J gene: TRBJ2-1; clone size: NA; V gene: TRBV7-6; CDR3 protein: CASSTRTSGSAEQFF
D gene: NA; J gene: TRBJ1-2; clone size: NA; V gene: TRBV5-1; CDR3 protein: CASSPGHKMNYGYTF
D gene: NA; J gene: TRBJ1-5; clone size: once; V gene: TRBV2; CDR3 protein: CASRRTESQPQHF
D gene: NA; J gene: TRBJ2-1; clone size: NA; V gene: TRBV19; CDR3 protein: CATRAENEQFF
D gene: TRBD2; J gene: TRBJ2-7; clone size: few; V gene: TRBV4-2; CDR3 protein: CASSQDSGSSYEQYF
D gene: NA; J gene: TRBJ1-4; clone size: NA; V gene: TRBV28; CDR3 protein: CASSLWGQDEKLFF
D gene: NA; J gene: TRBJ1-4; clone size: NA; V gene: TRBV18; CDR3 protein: CASSHSSEKLFF
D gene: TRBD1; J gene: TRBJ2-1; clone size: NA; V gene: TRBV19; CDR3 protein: CASSIGTGDTNEQFF
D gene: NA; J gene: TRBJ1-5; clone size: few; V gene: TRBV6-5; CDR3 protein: CASSPPNQPQHF
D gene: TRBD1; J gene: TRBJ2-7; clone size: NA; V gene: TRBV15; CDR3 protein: CATSPGTGKYEQYF
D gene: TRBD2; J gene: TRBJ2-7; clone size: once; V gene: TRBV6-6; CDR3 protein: CASNPGLAGVGEQYF
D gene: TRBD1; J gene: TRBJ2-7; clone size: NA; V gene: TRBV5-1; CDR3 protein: CASGPGQSYEQYF
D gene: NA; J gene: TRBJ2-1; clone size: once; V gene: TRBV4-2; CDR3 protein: CASSQETSTSREQFF
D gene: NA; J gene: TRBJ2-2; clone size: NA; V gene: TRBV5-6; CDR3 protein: CASRLAGYAGELFF
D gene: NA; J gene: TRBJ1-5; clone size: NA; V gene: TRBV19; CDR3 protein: CASSTQDSRHGPQHF
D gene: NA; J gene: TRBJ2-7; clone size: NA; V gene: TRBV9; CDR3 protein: CASSVGQGAYEQYF
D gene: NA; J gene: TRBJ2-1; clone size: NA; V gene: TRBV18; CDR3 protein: CASSPELGDEQFF
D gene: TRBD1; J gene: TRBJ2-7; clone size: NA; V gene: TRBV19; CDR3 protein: CASGMGQGHEQYF
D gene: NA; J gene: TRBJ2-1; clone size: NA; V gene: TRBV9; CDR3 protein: CASSVGTGVGGEQFF
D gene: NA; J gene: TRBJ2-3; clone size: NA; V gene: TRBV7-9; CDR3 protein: CASSPTGTITDTQYF
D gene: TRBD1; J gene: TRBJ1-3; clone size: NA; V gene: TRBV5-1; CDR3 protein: CASSLASGTVMSSGNTIYF
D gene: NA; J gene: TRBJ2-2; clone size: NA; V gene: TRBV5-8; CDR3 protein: CARAMRVKNTGELFF
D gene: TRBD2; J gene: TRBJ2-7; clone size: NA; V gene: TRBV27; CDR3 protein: CASSGLADYEQYF
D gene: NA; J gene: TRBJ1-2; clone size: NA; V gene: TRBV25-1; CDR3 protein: CASSDFAQGRVNGYTF
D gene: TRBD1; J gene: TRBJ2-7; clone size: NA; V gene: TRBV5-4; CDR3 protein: CASSLTGGEQYF
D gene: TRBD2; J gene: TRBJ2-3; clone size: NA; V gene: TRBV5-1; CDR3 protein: CASSLGAGGPDTQYF
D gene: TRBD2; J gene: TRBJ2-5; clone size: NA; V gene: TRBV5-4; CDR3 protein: CASSLVSGRAGETQYF
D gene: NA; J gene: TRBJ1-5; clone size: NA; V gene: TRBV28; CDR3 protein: CASKYGGGMGNQPQHF
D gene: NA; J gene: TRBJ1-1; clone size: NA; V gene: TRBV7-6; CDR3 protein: CASRLMGGNTEAFF
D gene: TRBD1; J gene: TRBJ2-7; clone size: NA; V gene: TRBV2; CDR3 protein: CATDRGLYEQYF
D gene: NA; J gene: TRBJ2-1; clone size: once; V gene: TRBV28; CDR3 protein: CASSLFDLVRANEQFF
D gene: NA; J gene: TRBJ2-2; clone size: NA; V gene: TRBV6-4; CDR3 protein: CASSSANTGELFF
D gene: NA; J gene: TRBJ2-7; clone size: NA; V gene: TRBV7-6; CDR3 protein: CASSLDTGLREQYF
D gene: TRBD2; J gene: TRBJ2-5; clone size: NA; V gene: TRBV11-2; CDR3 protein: CASSLVLAGGETQYF
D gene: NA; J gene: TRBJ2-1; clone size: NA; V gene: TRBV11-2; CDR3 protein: CASSFGDNEQFF
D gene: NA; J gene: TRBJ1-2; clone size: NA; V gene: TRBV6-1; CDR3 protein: CASSETEQGSTTIMVF
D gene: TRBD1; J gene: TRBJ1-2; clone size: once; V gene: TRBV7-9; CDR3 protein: CASSLGQGADGYTF
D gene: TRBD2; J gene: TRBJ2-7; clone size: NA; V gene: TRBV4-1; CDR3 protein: CASSQARTSGSDSYEQYF
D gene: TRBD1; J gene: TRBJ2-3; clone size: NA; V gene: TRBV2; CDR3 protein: CASSLDRGHADTQYF
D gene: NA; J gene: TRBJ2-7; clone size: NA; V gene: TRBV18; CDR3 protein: CASSPDASDYEQYF